The 13 T cell receptor beta chains reported below all come from one sample, sequenced in a study of T cell responses to AZD1222 COVID-19 vaccine. The protocol was immunoSEQ multiplex PCR, while the TCRdb copy is restricted to in-frame clones and leaves out a portion. The top ten hold approximately 4.5% of the sample, which has about 77,000 clones, 92% seen once. The sequencing here drew on peripheral blood, taken 28 days after the second AZD1222 dose. These receptor sequences come from an adult who received the AZD1222 COVID-19 vaccine.

This chain joins TRBV28 and TRBJ2-5, with TRBD1 matching 9 bases. The V gene end was trimmed by 5 bases and the J gene end by 5 bases; junction bases not matched to a gene: 9. The CDR3 extends over 15 amino acids. Germline V gene data show CDR1 as MDHEN and CDR2 as SYDVKM. CDR3 amino acids: CASSRSGQGEETQYF. As DNA, the CDR3 is TGTGCCAGCAGTCGCTCGGGACAGGGTGAGGAGACCCAGTACTTC.

The chain is built from TRBV19 and TRBJ2-1; D is uncertain. The V and J ends lost 5 bases and 8 bases respectively, with 13 bases between them. The germline gives CDR1 LNHDA, CDR2 SQIVND (reference sequence). This CDR3 region has 13 residues. The CDR3 loop reads CASSLAVGYEQFF. The CDR3, as DNA: TGTGCCAGTAGTCTCGCGGTTGGGTATGAGCAGTTCTTC.

The chain carries TRBV7-2 and TRBJ1-3; 7 nucleotides line up with TRBD1. Trimming removed 5 bases from V and 4 bases from J; junction bases left unmatched: 8. The CDR3 has 15 amino acids. The germline CDR1 and CDR2 sequences are SGHTA and FQGNSA. The CDR3 DNA reads as TGTGCCAGCAGCCTCATTACAGGGGTGGGAAACACCATATATTTT. Protein product: CASSLITGVGNTIYF.

The chain links TRBV2 to TRBJ1-1; D is undetermined. Trimming removed 6 bases from V and 1 base from J, with 21 bases in between. Per the germline V gene, CDR1 is SNHLY and CDR2 is FYNNEI. This CDR3 is 17 amino acids long. In nucleotides, the CDR3 is TGTGCCAGCAGCGGACTGACCCACTCTATCACGAACACTGAAGCTTTCTTT. It specifies CASSGLTHSITNTEAFF.

This clone was seen a few times. This chain links TRBV18 with TRBJ1-2; D is undetermined. Germline V gene data show CDR1 as KGHSH and CDR2 as LQKENI. V was trimmed by 4 bases and J by 6 bases, leaving 12 bases between them. There are 13 residues in the CDR3. The DNA of the CDR3 is TGTGCCAGCTCACTGGGGTCAGAGAATGGCTACACCTTC. As protein: CASSLGSENGYTF.

The table lists this clone with a count of one. The chain links TRBV3-1 (or the pseudogene TRBV3-2) to TRBJ1-4; D call uncertain. Trimming removed 2 bases from V and 0 bases from J, with 7 bases in between. CDR3 length: 15 amino acids. Germline V gives CDR1 LGHDT, CDR2 YNNKEL (reference sequence). CDR3 in amino acids: CASSQNWATNEKLFF. CDR3 sequence (DNA): TGTGCCAGCAGCCAAAACTGGGCAACTAATGAAAAACTGTTTTTT.

The rearrangement links TRBV2 to TRBJ1-4, with D possibly TRBD1 on 6 matching bases. The CDR3 is 16 residues long. Germline V lookup: CDR1 SNHLY, CDR2 FYNNEI. V shed 5 bases and J shed 3 bases, with 16 bases lying between them. DNA for the CDR3: TGTGCCAGCAGTCACGACAGGAGTGATGCTAATGAAAAACTGTTTTTT. Its translation: CASSHDRSDANEKLFF.

The V gene is TRBV7-2, the J gene TRBJ2-1, with 10 bases lining up with TRBD2. The CDR3 spans 16 residues. J gave up 3 bases and V 0 bases, and 2 bases lay outside the gene matches. Germline-derived CDR1 and CDR2 are SGHTA and FQGNSA. The CDR3 sequence is CASSLASSGSYNEQFF. The CDR3 nucleotides read TGTGCCAGCAGCTTAGCTTCTAGCGGGAGCTACAATGAGCAGTTCTTC.

The chain has TRBV28 and TRBJ2-3; 8 positions match TRBD2. Germline loops: CDR1 MDHEN, CDR2 SYDVKM. The junction had 9 bases not matched to a gene; V was cut back by 5 bases and J by 2 bases. The CDR3 contains 16 residues. CDR3: CASSPLLAEYTDTQYF. The CDR3 DNA is TGTGCCAGCAGTCCGTTACTAGCGGAGTACACAGATACGCAGTATTTT.

This rearrangement joins TRBV7-2 to TRBJ1-2; D is possibly TRBD1 (5 bases). Deletions cut 5 bases from V and 8 bases from J, with 21 bases between. The CDR3 has 15 residues. From germline, CDR1 is SGHTA and CDR2 FQGNSA. CDR3 sequence (DNA): TGTGCCAGCAGCCAGGAGGGGATCCCCGGGTACGGCTACACCTTC. Residues: CASSQEGIPGYGYTF.

DNA of the CDR3: TGTGCCAGCAGCTTAGCCAGGACTAATCAAGAGACCCAGTACTTC. Its translation: CASSLARTNQETQYF. This chain links TRBV7-7 with TRBJ2-5, with D tentatively TRBD2 (6 bases). Germline lookup yields CDR1 SSHAT and CDR2 FNYEAQ (reference sequence). This CDR3 has 15 residues. V was shortened by 0 bases and J by 2 bases, with 10 bases between the two germline ends.

The chain recombines TRBV19 with TRBJ1-2; D uncertain. The ends were cut back, 5 bases at V and 8 bases at J, with 9 bases in the middle. Per the germline V gene, CDR1 is LNHDA and CDR2 is SQIVND (reference sequence). The CDR3 sequence is 11 residues long. The CDR3 region is CASSPRVGYTF. For the CDR3, the DNA is TGTGCCAGTAGTCCAAGAGTGGGCTACACCTTC. The full variable domain, in which reference TRBV19 and TRBJ1-2 provide the parts outside the CDR3, is DGGITQSPKYLFRKEGQNVTLSCEQNLNHDAMYWYRQDPGQGLRLIYYSQIVNDFQKGDIAEGYSVSREKKESFPLTVTSAQKNPTAFYLCASSPRVGYTFGSGTRLTVV.

The chain couples TRBV29-1 to TRBJ1-4; no reliable D call. The germline V gene has CDR1 SQVTM and CDR2 ANQGSEA. This CDR3 region has 14 residues. Trimming removed 6 bases at V and 5 bases at J, with 16 bases between. The CDR3 loop is CSVNQPPANEKLFF. In DNA form, the CDR3 reads TGCAGCGTAAATCAACCCCCTGCAAATGAAAAACTGTTTTTT.